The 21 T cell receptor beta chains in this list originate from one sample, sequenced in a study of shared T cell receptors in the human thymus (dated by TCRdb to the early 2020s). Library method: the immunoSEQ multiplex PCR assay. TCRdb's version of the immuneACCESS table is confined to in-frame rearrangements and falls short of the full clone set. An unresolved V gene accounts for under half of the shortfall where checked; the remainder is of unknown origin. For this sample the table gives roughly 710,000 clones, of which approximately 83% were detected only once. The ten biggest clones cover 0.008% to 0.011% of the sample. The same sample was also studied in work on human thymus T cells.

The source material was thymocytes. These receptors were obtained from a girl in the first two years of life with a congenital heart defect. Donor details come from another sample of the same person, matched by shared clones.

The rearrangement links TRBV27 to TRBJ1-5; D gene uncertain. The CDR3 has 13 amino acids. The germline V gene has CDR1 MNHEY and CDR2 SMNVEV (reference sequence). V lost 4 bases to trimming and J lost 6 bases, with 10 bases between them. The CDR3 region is CASSWSEIQPQHF. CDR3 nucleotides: TGTGCCAGCAGTTGGAGTGAGATTCAGCCCCAGCATTTT.

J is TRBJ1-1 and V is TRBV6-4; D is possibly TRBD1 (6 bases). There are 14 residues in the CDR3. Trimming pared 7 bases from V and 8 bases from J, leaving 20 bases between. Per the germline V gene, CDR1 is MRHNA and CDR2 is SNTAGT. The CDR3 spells CASKAGSGTIEAFF. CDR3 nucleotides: TGTGCCAGCAAAGCGGGGAGTGGGACAATCGAAGCTTTCTTT.

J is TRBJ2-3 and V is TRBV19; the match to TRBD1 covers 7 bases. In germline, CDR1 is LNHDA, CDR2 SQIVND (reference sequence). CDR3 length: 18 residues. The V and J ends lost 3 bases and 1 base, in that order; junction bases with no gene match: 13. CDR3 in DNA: TGTGCCAGTAGTATTCGCCCCGGAAGGGGGCTCTGCACAGATACGCAGTATTTT. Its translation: CASSIRPGRGLCTDTQYF.

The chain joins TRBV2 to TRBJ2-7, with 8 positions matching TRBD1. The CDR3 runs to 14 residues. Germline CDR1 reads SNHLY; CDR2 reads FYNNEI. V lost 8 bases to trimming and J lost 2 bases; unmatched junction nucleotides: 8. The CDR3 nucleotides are TGTGCCAGCGTCGTGGACAGGGTCCCCTACGAGCAGTACTTC. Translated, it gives CASVVDRVPYEQYF.

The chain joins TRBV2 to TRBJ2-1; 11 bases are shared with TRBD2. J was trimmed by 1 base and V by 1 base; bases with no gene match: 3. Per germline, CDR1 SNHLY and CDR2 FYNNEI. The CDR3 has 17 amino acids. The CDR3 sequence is CASSEGGLAGSYNEQFF. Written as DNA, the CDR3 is TGTGCCAGCAGTGAAGGAGGACTAGCGGGTTCCTACAATGAGCAGTTCTTC. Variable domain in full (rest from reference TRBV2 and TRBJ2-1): EPEVTQTPSHQVTQMGQEVILRCVPISNHLYFYWYRQILGQKVEFLVSFYNNEISEKSEIFDDQFSVERPDGSNFTLKIRSTKLEDSAMYFCASSEGGLAGSYNEQFFGPGTRLTVL.

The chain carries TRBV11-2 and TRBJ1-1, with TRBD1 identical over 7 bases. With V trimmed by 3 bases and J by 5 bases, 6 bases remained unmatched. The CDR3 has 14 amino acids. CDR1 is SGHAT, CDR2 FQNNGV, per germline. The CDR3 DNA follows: TGTGCCAGCAGCTTTGACAGGGTGGGAACTGAAGCTTTCTTT. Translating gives CASSFDRVGTEAFF.

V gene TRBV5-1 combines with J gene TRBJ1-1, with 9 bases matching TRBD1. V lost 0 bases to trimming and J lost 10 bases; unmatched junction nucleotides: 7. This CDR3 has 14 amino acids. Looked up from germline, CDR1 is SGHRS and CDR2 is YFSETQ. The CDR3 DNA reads TGCGCCAGCAGCTTGGGGACAGGGGCCATGGGAGCTTTCTTT. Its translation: CASSLGTGAMGAFF.

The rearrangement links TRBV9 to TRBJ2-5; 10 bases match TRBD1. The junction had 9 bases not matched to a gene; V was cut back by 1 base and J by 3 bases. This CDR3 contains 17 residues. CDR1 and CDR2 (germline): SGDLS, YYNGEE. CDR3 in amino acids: CASSVRTQGQGKETQYF. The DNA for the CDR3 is TGTGCCAGCAGCGTAAGGACACAGGGACAGGGGAAAGAGACCCAGTACTTC. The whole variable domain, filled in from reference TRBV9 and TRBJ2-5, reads DSGVTQTPKHLITATGQRVTLRCSPRSGDLSVYWYQQSLDQGLQFLIQYYNGEERAKGNILERFSAQQFPDLHSELNLSSLELGDSALYFCASSVRTQGQGKETQYFGPGTRLLVL.

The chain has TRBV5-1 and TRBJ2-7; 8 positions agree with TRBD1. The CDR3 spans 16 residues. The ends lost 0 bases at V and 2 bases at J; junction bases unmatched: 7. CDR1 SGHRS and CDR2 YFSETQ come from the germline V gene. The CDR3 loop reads CASSLVGTGFTYEQYF. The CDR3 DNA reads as TGCGCCAGCAGCTTGGTAGGGACAGGTTTCACCTACGAGCAGTACTTC.

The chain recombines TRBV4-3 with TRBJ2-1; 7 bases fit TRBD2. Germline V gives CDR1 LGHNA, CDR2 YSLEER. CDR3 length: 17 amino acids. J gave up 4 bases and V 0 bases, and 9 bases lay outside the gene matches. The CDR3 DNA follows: TGCGCCAGCAGCCAAGATGGGGGGGGGACCCGATACAATGAGCAGTTCTTC. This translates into CASSQDGGGTRYNEQFF.

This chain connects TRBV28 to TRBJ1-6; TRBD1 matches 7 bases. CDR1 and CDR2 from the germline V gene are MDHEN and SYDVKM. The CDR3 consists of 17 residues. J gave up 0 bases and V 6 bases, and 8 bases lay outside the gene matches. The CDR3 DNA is TGTGCCAGCAGCTCCCGGACAGGCAGCTCCTATAATTCACCCCTCCACTTT. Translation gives CASSSRTGSSYNSPLHF.

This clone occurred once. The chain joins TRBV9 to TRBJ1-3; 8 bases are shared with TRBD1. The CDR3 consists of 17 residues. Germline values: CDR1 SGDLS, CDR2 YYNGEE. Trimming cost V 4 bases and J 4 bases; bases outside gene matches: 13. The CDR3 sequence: CASSTDRRGLRGNTIYF. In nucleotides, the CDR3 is TGTGCCAGCAGCACAGACCGCAGGGGGCTGAGAGGAAACACCATATATTTT.

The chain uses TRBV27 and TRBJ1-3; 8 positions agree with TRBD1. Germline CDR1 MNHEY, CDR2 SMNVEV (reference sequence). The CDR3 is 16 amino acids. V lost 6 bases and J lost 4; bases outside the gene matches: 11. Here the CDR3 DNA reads TGTGCCAGCAGCCGAAGGCAGGGGGCAAGAGGAAACACCATATATTTT. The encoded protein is CASSRRQGARGNTIYF.

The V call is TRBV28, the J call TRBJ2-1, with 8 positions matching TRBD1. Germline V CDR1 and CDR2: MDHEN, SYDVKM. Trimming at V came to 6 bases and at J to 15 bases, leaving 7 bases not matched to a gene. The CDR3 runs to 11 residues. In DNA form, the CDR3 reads TGTGCCAGCAGCAGAGGACAGGGCACGTTCTTC. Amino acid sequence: CASSRGQGTFF.

In DNA, the CDR3 is TGTGCCAGCAGCCTAACCCGTCGGGGCACTGAAGCTTTCTTT. Its translation: CASSLTRRGTEAFF. The chain uses TRBV7-9 and TRBJ1-1; D uncertain. CDR3 length: 14 amino acids. Trimming cost V 5 bases and J 4 bases, with 14 bases left between them. Germline lookup yields CDR1 SEHNR and CDR2 FQNEAQ (reference sequence). Using reference TRBV7-9 and TRBJ1-1 for the parts outside the CDR3, the full variable domain is DTGVSQNPRHKITKRGQNVTFRCDPISEHNRLYWYRQTLGQGPEFLTYFQNEAQLEKSRLLSDRFSAERPKGSFSTLEIQRTEQGDSAMYLCASSLTRRGTEAFFGQGTRLTVV.

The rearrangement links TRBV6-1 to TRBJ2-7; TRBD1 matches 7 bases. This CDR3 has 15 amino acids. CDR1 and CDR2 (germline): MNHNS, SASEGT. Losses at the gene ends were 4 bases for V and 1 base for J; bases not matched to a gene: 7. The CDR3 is CASSGTGSVSYEQYF. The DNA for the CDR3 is TGTGCCAGCAGTGGGACAGGATCGGTGTCCTACGAGCAGTACTTC.

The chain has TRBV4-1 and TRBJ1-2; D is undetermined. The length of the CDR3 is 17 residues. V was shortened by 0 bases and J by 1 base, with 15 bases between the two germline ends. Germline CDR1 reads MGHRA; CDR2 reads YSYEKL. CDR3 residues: CASSQDRRQPLNYGYTF. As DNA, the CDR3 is TGCGCCAGCAGCCAAGATAGGAGGCAGCCTCTTAACTATGGCTACACCTTC.

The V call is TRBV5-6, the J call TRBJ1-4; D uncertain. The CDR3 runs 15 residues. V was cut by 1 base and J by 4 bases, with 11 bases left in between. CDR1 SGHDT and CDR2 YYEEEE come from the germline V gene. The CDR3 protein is CASSLFPTFNEKLFF. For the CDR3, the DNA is TGTGCCAGCAGCTTGTTCCCTACCTTTAATGAAAAACTGTTTTTT.

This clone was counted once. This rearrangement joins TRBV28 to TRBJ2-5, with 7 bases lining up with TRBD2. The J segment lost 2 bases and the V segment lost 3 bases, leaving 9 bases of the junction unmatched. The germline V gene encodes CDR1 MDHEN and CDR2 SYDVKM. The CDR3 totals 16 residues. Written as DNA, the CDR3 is TGTGCCAGCAGTTTTGTGGGCGGGGGTGGGCAAGAGACCCAGTACTTC. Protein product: CASSFVGGGGQETQYF.

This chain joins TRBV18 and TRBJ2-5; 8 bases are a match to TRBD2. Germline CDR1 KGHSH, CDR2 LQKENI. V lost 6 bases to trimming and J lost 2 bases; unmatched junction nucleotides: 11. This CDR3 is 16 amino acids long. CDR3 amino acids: CASSPRTSGTQETQYF. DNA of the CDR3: TGTGCCAGCTCCCCGAGAACTAGCGGAACTCAAGAGACCCAGTACTTC.

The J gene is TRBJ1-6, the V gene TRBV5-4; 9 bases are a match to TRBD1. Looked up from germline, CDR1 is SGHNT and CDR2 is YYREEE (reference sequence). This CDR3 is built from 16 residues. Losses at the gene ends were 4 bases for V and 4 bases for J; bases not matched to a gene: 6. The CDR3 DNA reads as TGTGCCAGCAGCCCAGGACAGGGGCTTTATAATTCACCCCTCCACTTT. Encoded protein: CASSPGQGLYNSPLHF.